This T cell receptor beta chain was recorded in a study of OX40 agonist ivuxolimab in advanced cancers. The CDR3 has 17 amino acids. The germline CDR1 and CDR2 sequences are LNHDA and SQIVND (reference sequence). The J segment lost 7 bases and the V segment lost 5 bases, leaving 15 bases of the junction unmatched. TCRdb's copy holds only in-frame clones and misses some; the assay was immunoSEQ multiplex PCR. The data show under 95,000 clones, roughly 84% seen once. A single count supports this clone. V usage is TRBV19 and J usage is TRBJ2-7; 12 bases are shared with TRBD1. The source was CD4+ or CD8+ T cells sorted from blood, collected in a trial of the OX40 agonist ivuxolimab. The sequence derives from an adult with an advanced solid tumor such as melanoma, head and neck, liver or kidney cancer. CDR3 sequence (DNA): TGTGCCAGTAGTCCACGATTAAGGGACAGGGGGCTGTGGGAGCAGTACTTC. Translating it yields CASSPRLRDRGLWEQYF.